A single sample gave rise to the 30 T cell receptor beta chains below, sequenced in a study of early T cells in non-severe SARS-CoV-2 infection. One entry per CDR3 protein, called by TCRdb with MiXCR from the 5' RACE reads. The sample gives roughly 30,000 distinct CDR3 sequences, 6% to 7.5% of which show up once; 34% is in the top ten. The specimen comprised whole blood, sampled at baseline. The receptors originated from an adult who was a healthcare worker with PCR-confirmed SARS-CoV-2 infection or an uninfected control (not recorded which).

At least ten counts were recorded for this clonotype. CDR3 nucleotide sequence: TGTGCCAGCAGTCTCACAGGGGAAGCCCAGCATTTT. Protein: CASSLTGEAQHF. The chain has TRBV12-3 or TRBV12-4 and TRBJ1-5; TRBD1 agrees at 7 bases. Trimming at V came to 5 bases and at J to 11 bases, leaving 6 bases not matched to a gene. The CDR3 covers 12 residues.

This clonotype was recorded many times. V gene TRBV6-2 or TRBV6-3 combines with J gene TRBJ2-7, with 14 bases lining up with TRBD2. Germline loops: CDR1 MNHEY, CDR2 SVGEGT. Unmatched junction bases numbered 7, after V lost 4 bases and J lost 2 bases. This CDR3 has 17 residues. This CDR3 is CASSFRTSGRTTYEQYF. The CDR3 nucleotides are TGTGCCAGCAGTTTCCGGACTAGCGGGAGGACAACCTACGAGCAGTACTTC.

In its sample, this clonotype was seen many times. The V and J genes are TRBV4-2 and TRBJ2-2, with 7 bases fitting TRBD2. CDR1 and CDR2 from the germline V gene are LGHNA and YNFKEQ. Germline trimming cut 3 bases from V and 0 bases from J; bases unmatched to any gene: 13. The length of the CDR3 is 19 residues. CDR3 sequence: CASSQSPGQAGTNTGELFF. CDR3 sequence (DNA): TGTGCCAGCAGCCAGAGCCCCGGCCAAGCGGGGACGAACACCGGGGAGCTGTTTTTT.

This clonotype was detected many times. The chain joins TRBV11-2 to TRBJ1-2, with D hard to call. V was trimmed by 4 bases and J by 5 bases, leaving 8 bases between them. The CDR3 sequence is 12 residues long. CDR1 and CDR2 from the germline V gene are SGHAT and FQNNGV. The CDR3: CASSSVAYGYTF. Written as DNA, the CDR3 is TGTGCCAGCAGCTCTGTAGCGTATGGCTACACCTTC.

This clonotype was counted many times. The rearrangement uses TRBV20-1 and TRBJ1-5, with D unresolved. Germline-derived CDR1 and CDR2 are DFQATT and SNEGSKA (reference sequence). CDR3 size: 13 residues. V was cut by 3 bases and J by 3 bases, with 9 bases left in between. CDR3 bases: TGCAGTGCTAGCAAAGACAACAATCAGCCCCAGCATTTT. This gives the protein CSASKDNNQPQHF.

This clonotype was counted ten times or more. The rearrangement links TRBV10-2 to TRBJ1-1, with no clear D. V was shortened by 3 bases and J by 4 bases, with 12 bases between the two germline ends. The CDR3 is made up of 14 amino acids. Germline values: CDR1 WSHSY, CDR2 SAAADI. The CDR3 nucleotides are TGCGCCAGCAGTGATGACCTCTCTTCCACTGAAGCTTTCTTT. It specifies CASSDDLSSTEAFF.

The chain is built from TRBV29-1 and TRBJ1-1; D might be TRBD1 (6 bases). There are 11 residues in the CDR3. Germline CDR1 and CDR2: SQVTM and ANQGSEA. V lost 3 bases to trimming and J lost 8 bases, with 10 bases between them. This CDR3 reads CSVDLGTEAFF. CDR3 in DNA: TGCAGCGTTGACCTGGGGACAGAAGCTTTCTTT. Using reference TRBV29-1 and TRBJ1-1 for the parts outside the CDR3, the full variable domain is SAVISQKPSRDICQRGTSLTIQCQVDSQVTMMFWYRQQPGQSLTLIATANQGSEATYESGFVIDKFPISRPNLTFSTLTVSNMSPEDSSIYLCSVDLGTEAFFGQGTRLTVV.

This clonotype was found a few times. The chain has TRBV28 and TRBJ2-7, with 10 bases aligning to TRBD2. Germline CDR1 is MDHEN and CDR2 is SYDVKM. This CDR3 is built from 16 residues. Losses at the gene ends were 5 bases for V and 5 bases for J; bases not matched to a gene: 12. The CDR3, as DNA: TGTGCCAGCAGTCTCTATCCCTGGCTAGCGGGAGACGAGCAGTACTTC. Protein product: CASSLYPWLAGDEQYF.

The gene calls are TRBV4-3 and TRBJ1-1; the D gene is possibly TRBD1 (6 bases). V gave up 3 bases and J gave up 5 bases, with 13 bases separating them. The V gene's germline CDR1 is LGHNA and CDR2 YSLEER. The CDR3 extends over 14 amino acids. CDR3 sequence (DNA): TGCGCCAGCAGCCACCAAGAGAGGGGGACTGAAGCTTTCTTT. It is translated as CASSHQERGTEAFF.

In its sample, this clonotype was seen many times. This chain uses TRBV4-3 with TRBJ2-1, with a weak D call TRBD1 (6 bases). The germline gives CDR1 LGHNA, CDR2 YSLEER. The CDR3 is made up of 17 amino acids. V gave up 4 bases and J gave up 1 base, with 17 bases separating them. CDR3 region: CASSPGLEDSSYNEQFF. The CDR3 DNA follows: TGCGCCAGCAGCCCAGGACTGGAGGACAGTTCCTACAATGAGCAGTTCTTC.

This clonotype was recorded many times. V usage is TRBV19 and J usage is TRBJ1-2; the D is unclear. From germline, CDR1 is LNHDA and CDR2 SQIVND (reference sequence). V was trimmed by 5 bases and J by 4 bases, leaving 11 bases between them. This CDR3 has 13 amino acids. CDR3 amino acids: CASSLPYSYGYTF. As DNA, the CDR3 is TGTGCCAGTAGTCTGCCCTACAGCTATGGCTACACCTTC.

This clonotype has more than one count but fewer than ten. The rearrangement links TRBV6-2 or TRBV6-3 to TRBJ2-3; 9 bases map to TRBD1. Germline assignment: CDR1 MNHEY and CDR2 SVGEGT. The CDR3 length is 15 residues. The ends lost 2 bases at V and 1 base at J; junction bases unmatched: 1. Written as DNA, the CDR3 is TGTGCCAGCAGTTACGGGACAGGGCGCACAGATACGCAGTATTTT. Its protein product is CASSYGTGRTDTQYF.

In this sample, this clonotype turned up many times. The rearrangement uses TRBV12-3 or TRBV12-4 and TRBJ2-2, with D perhaps TRBD1 (5 bases). The CDR3 loop spans 15 amino acids. V gave up 2 bases and J gave up 2 bases, with 9 bases separating them. The CDR3 loop reads CASSLRGINTGELFF. In DNA form, the CDR3 reads TGTGCCAGCAGTTTAAGGGGTATCAACACCGGGGAGCTGTTTTTT.

This clonotype was observed many times. The genes are TRBV7-9 and TRBJ2-5, with unresolved D. Trimming stripped 4 bases from V and 7 bases from J, with 10 bases between. The CDR3 totals 12 residues. Germline V gene sequence: CDR1 SEHNR, CDR2 FQNEAQ (reference sequence). This CDR3 reads CASSSGVGTQYF. In DNA, the CDR3 is TGTGCCAGCAGCTCAGGTGTGGGGACCCAGTACTTC.

This clonotype came up many times. The genes are TRBV6-2 or TRBV6-3 and TRBJ1-2; D gene ambiguous. Germline CDR1 and CDR2: MNHEY and SVGEGT. Between the trimmed V and J ends, which lost 2 bases and 4 bases, there was a span of 11 bases. The CDR3 extends over 14 amino acids. The CDR3 coding sequence is TGTGCCAGCAGTTACCGGGTTAATGGCTATGGCTACACCTTC. This codes for CASSYRVNGYGYTF.

This clonotype showed up many times. J is TRBJ2-2 and V is TRBV11-2; D gene unclear. CDR3 length: 14 amino acids. Germline V gives CDR1 SGHAT, CDR2 FQNNGV. V lost 1 base and J 3 bases, leaving 6 bases between the germline ends. The CDR3 protein is CASSLVQHTGELFF. The CDR3, as DNA: TGTGCCAGCAGCTTAGTTCAACACACCGGGGAGCTGTTTTTT.

There are many counts of this clonotype. This chain joins TRBV19 and TRBJ2-3; 8 bases are a match to TRBD2. Germline V gene data show CDR1 as LNHDA and CDR2 as SQIVND (reference sequence). With V trimmed by 4 bases and J by 0 bases, 3 bases remained unmatched. The CDR3 has 15 amino acids. In DNA form, the CDR3 reads TGTGCCAGTAGTAGTAGCGGGGCGAGCACAGATACGCAGTATTTT. This encodes CASSSSGASTDTQYF.

This clonotype appeared many times. The chain links TRBV11-2 to TRBJ2-2; D possibly uses TRBD1 or TRBD2 (5 bases each). The CDR3 spans 14 residues. CDR1 SGHAT and CDR2 FQNNGV come from the germline V gene. The V end lost 8 bases, the J end lost 5 bases, and 15 bases lay between the germline ends. The DNA of the CDR3 is TGTGCCAGCGCCCGGGACCCCGAGACCGGGGAGCTGTTTTTT. It yields the protein CASARDPETGELFF.

This clonotype was seen many times. The V and J genes are TRBV20-1 and TRBJ2-4; 8 nucleotides agree with TRBD2. CDR3 length: 16 residues. V lost 4 bases and J lost 16; bases outside the gene matches: 24. Germline CDR1 and CDR2: DFQATT and SNEGSKA (reference sequence). DNA of the CDR3: TGCAGTGCTATCCCCGAGATCGCTAGCGGGCTCGGATGGGGTTACTTC. This codes for CSAIPEIASGLGWGYF.

This clonotype was recorded at least ten times. The genes are TRBV12-3 or TRBV12-4 and TRBJ2-7, with TRBD1 identical over 8 bases. V shed 5 bases and J 0 bases; nucleotides not matched to a gene: 6. This CDR3 is 15 amino acids long. In nucleotides, the CDR3 is TGTGCCAGCAGTCACGGACAGGGAAGCTCCTACGAGCAGTACTTC. Translation gives CASSHGQGSSYEQYF.

Only a few counts were recorded for this clonotype. V is TRBV11-2 and J is TRBJ2-6; a possible D gene is TRBD1 (6 bases). The CDR3 runs to 17 residues. The ends were cut back, 4 bases at V and 2 bases at J, with 15 bases in the middle. Germline lookup yields CDR1 SGHAT and CDR2 FQNNGV. The CDR3 region has the DNA TGTGCCAGCAGCTCACCCACAGGGAAAGCTGGGGCCAACGTCCTGACTTTC. Protein product: CASSSPTGKAGANVLTF.

This clonotype was counted many times. CDR3 coding DNA: TGTGCCAGGATGGGACAGGGGATCTCTGGAAACACCATATATTTT. It is translated as CARMGQGISGNTIYF. The chain has TRBV6-4 and TRBJ1-3, with 10 bases identical to TRBD1. CDR3 length: 15 residues. CDR1 is MRHNA, CDR2 SNTAGT, per germline. V trimming: 9 bases; J trimming: 0 bases; junction bases outside the gene matches: 5.

This clonotype was seen only a few times. The chain is built from TRBV12-3 or TRBV12-4 and TRBJ1-1, with 8 bases matching TRBD1. J gave up 5 bases and V 7 bases, and 9 bases lay outside the gene matches. This CDR3 spans 14 amino acids. Here the CDR3 DNA reads TGTGCCAGCATCCCAGGACAGGGCCGTACTGAAGCTTTCTTT. It translates to CASIPGQGRTEAFF.

This clonotype was seen at least ten times. This sequence joins TRBV29-1 and TRBJ1-5; D is unresolved. The germline V gene encodes CDR1 SQVTM and CDR2 ANQGSEA. This CDR3 spans 13 amino acids. V lost 3 bases to trimming and J lost 5 bases, with 11 bases between them. CDR3: CSVDTHTYQPQHF. The CDR3 DNA follows: TGCAGCGTTGACACCCACACCTATCAGCCCCAGCATTTT. Filled out from reference TRBV29-1 and TRBJ1-5, the complete variable domain reads SAVISQKPSRDICQRGTSLTIQCQVDSQVTMMFWYRQQPGQSLTLIATANQGSEATYESGFVIDKFPISRPNLTFSTLTVSNMSPEDSSIYLCSVDTHTYQPQHFGDGTRLSIL.

This sequence joins TRBV5-1 and TRBJ1-6; D is unclear. V lost 4 bases, J lost 10 bases, and 15 bases lay in between. Germline CDR1 reads SGHRS; CDR2 reads YFSETQ. The CDR3 loop spans 14 amino acids. In DNA form, the CDR3 reads TGCGCCAGCAGCCCCGGGGATATTGGGTCACCCCTCCACTTT. Protein: CASSPGDIGSPLHF.

This clonotype has ten or more counts. The rearrangement joins TRBV20-1 to TRBJ1-2; no clear D gene. From germline, CDR1 is DFQATT and CDR2 SNEGSKA (reference sequence). The CDR3 has 13 amino acids. Deletions cut 3 bases from V and 4 bases from J, with 12 bases between. CDR3 amino acids: CSASKGTGYGYTF. DNA for the CDR3: TGCAGTGCTAGCAAGGGAACCGGCTATGGCTACACCTTC.

This clonotype was picked up many times. V is TRBV5-1 and J is TRBJ2-1; 8 nucleotides match TRBD1. Per germline, CDR1 SGHRS and CDR2 YFSETQ. Trimming at V came to 0 bases and at J to 6 bases, leaving 2 bases not matched to a gene. The CDR3 length is 14 residues. The CDR3 nucleotides read TGCGCCAGCAGCTTGGGGGACAGGTCCAATGAGCAGTTCTTC. This gives the protein CASSLGDRSNEQFF.

The chain recombines TRBV5-5 with TRBJ2-5; TRBD2 might be the D (6 bases). With 4 bases removed from V and 6 bases from J, the gap between germline ends came to 16 bases. Germline loops: CDR1 SGHKS, CDR2 YYEKEE (reference sequence). This CDR3 has 14 residues. The CDR3 bases are TGTGCCAGCAGCCCCTTGCTTGGGGGGAAGACCCAGTACTTC. This translates into CASSPLLGGKTQYF.

This clonotype was seen a few times. This chain connects TRBV2 to TRBJ2-2; the D gene could be TRBD1 or TRBD2 (5 bases each). Trimming shortened V by 4 bases and J by 7 bases, and 7 bases separated the two germline ends. Germline V lookup: CDR1 SNHLY, CDR2 FYNNEI. The CDR3 runs to 12 residues. Written as DNA, the CDR3 is TGTGCCAGCAGTGTTGGGGGCGGGGAGCTGTTTTTT. It is translated as CASSVGGGELFF.

V and J are TRBV29-1 and TRBJ2-1; 7 nucleotides match TRBD1. The germline V gene has CDR1 SQVTM and CDR2 ANQGSEA. Germline trimming cut 7 bases from V and 8 bases from J; bases unmatched to any gene: 11. CDR3 length: 13 residues. The CDR3 here is CSAPLQGRDEQFF. The CDR3 DNA follows: TGCAGCGCTCCATTACAGGGGCGAGATGAGCAGTTCTTC.